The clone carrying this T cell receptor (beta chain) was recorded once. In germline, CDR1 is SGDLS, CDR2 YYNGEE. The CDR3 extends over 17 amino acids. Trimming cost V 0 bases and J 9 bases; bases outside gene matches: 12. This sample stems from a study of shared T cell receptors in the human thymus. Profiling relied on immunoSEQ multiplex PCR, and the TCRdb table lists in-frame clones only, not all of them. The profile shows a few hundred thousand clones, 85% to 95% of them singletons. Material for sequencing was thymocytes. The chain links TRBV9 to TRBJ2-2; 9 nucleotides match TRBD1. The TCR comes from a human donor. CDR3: CASSVGGLGQGSRELFF. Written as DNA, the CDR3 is TGTGCCAGCAGCGTAGGGGGTTTGGGACAGGGCAGCCGGGAGCTGTTTTTT.